Shown below are 6 T cell receptor beta chains from a single sample sequenced in a study of identical twins. A single record per CDR3 protein comes from TCRdb applying MiXCR to the 5' RACE reads. This table has 230,000 or so distinct CDR3 sequences, 6.5% to 9.5% appearing once. The data also belong to a second study, concerning yellow fever vaccine responses in identical twins.

What was sequenced was CD8+ T cells sorted from blood. All receptors derive from a woman aged 18-35 years in good health.

This clonotype was detected a few times. The genes are TRBV7-9 and TRBJ2-2; the D is unclear. The CDR3 spans 12 residues. Germline V gene sequence: CDR1 SEHNR, CDR2 FQNEAQ (reference sequence). V gave up 2 bases and J gave up 9 bases, with 7 bases separating them. The CDR3 nucleotides read TGTGCCAGCAGCTTAAGTTTGTGGGAGCTGTTTTTT. Encoded protein: CASSLSLWELFF.

The CDR3 reads CASSQGAPGLDAGELFF. The CDR3 coding sequence is TGTGCCAGCAGCCAAGGGGCGCCAGGCTTGGACGCCGGGGAGCTGTTTTTT. V is TRBV11-3 and J is TRBJ2-2, with D tentatively TRBD1 (5 bases). Trimming took off 5 bases at V and 6 bases at J, with 22 bases between the two ends. The CDR3 contains 17 residues. Germline V gene sequence: CDR1 SGHNT, CDR2 YENEEA.

This clonotype was counted only a few times. The V gene is TRBV19, the J gene TRBJ2-2; no clear D gene. CDR1 and CDR2 from the germline V gene are LNHDA and SQIVND (reference sequence). V lost 6 bases to trimming and J lost 4 bases, with 18 bases between them. The CDR3 covers 16 residues. This chain's CDR3 is CASRQDPHSSTGELFF. Here the CDR3 DNA reads TGTGCCAGTAGGCAAGACCCACATTCGAGCACCGGGGAGCTGTTTTTT. Together with reference TRBV19 and TRBJ2-2, the CDR3 gives the full variable domain: DGGITQSPKYLFRKEGQNVTLSCEQNLNHDAMYWYRQDPGQGLRLIYYSQIVNDFQKGDIAEGYSVSREKKESFPLTVTSAQKNPTAFYLCASRQDPHSSTGELFFGEGSRLTVL.

This chain links TRBV14 with TRBJ2-1; no clear D. The CDR3 length is 13 residues. V lost 4 bases to trimming and J lost 8 bases, with 12 bases between them. Germline V lookup: CDR1 SGHDN, CDR2 FVKESK. CDR3 bases: TGTGCCAGCAGCCCCCTGGGATCGGATGAGCAGTTCTTC. It yields the protein CASSPLGSDEQFF.

This clonotype showed up just a few times. DNA of the CDR3: TGTGCCAGCTCTCCCCTTCTCGGGAGCTATGGCTACACCTTC. Translating gives CASSPLLGSYGYTF. The V call is TRBV7-9, the J call TRBJ1-2, with unresolved D. The CDR3 length is 14 residues. Per the germline V gene, CDR1 is SEHNR and CDR2 is FQNEAQ (reference sequence). The V and J ends lost 8 bases and 4 bases respectively, with 17 bases between them.

Many counts were recorded for this clonotype. The chain carries TRBV4-2 and TRBJ2-5, with 15 bases lining up with TRBD2. V lost 0 bases, J lost 4 bases, and 0 bases stayed unmatched. The germline CDR1 and CDR2 sequences are LGHNA and YNFKEQ. The CDR3 sequence is 16 residues long. CDR3 loop: CASSQEGLAGGETQYF. DNA of the CDR3: TGTGCCAGCAGCCAAGAGGGACTAGCGGGAGGAGAGACCCAGTACTTC.